The clone carrying this T cell receptor (beta chain) was found many times. V was clipped by 1 base and J by 0 bases; unmatched bases: 1. Germline V gene lookup returns CDR1 LGHNA and CDR2 YNFKEQ. CDR3 length equals 16 residues. The data are from a study of neurological immune-mediated disorders. Sequencing runs each generated in excess of 170 million TCR-beta sequences derived from 15-18 subjects. TCRdb re-called the 5' RACE reads through MiXCR, storing one row per CDR3 protein. There are around 38,000 distinct CDR3 sequences in the sample; more than 14% occur only once, and 3.5% to 4.5% lies in the top ten.

The chain links TRBV4-2 to TRBJ1-5; TRBD1 agrees at 9 bases. This TCR was sampled from a woman aged 55-69 years with HTLV-1-associated myelopathy (HAM/TSP). Sequenced sample: CD4+ T cells from blood. Here the CDR3 reads CASSQGTGDSNQPQHF. The CDR3 nucleotides are TGTGCCAGCAGCCAAGGGACAGGGGATAGCAATCAGCCCCAGCATTTT.